This T cell receptor beta chain comes out of a study of cytomegalovirus exposure and HLA in healthy donors. The PCR used 60 Vbeta and 13 Jbeta primers. Repertoires were generated with immunoSEQ multiplex PCR, while TCRdb's copy carries only in-frame clones and drops some. The sample lists roughly 90,000 clones; roughly four fifths were seen once. Study-level points and caveats: What a later analysis showed was that several of the most significant clusters appeared linked to common viral pathogens. Most observed TCR sequences were rare, whereas some public TCRs were detected in many donors. Later analysis revealed greater clonal expansion in HLA-associated TCR beta chains than in equally common others. TCR beta V- and J-gene trimming, according to a later analysis, was linked to a missense DCLRE1C variant.

Per germline, CDR1 SGDLS and CDR2 YYNGEE. The CDR3 is 16 amino acids. V lost 3 bases and J lost 4; bases outside the gene matches: 8. As to this clone: Its matching antigen is unknown.

The receptor comes from a man aged 30-40 years in good health and CMV-seropositive. Material: PBMCs. This chain joins TRBV9 and TRBJ2-2; 8 bases match TRBD2. The CDR3 loop is CASSALQRGSTGELFF. The DNA for the CDR3 is TGTGCCAGCAGCGCTTTGCAGCGGGGGAGCACCGGGGAGCTGTTTTTT.